The 14 T cell receptor beta chains reported below all come from one sample, sequenced in a study of T cells in Graves' hyperthyroidism and ophthalmopathy. The TCR beta CDR3 regions underwent amplification using RNA transcripts as the source. Using the HTBI primer set, a first-round RT-PCR was run on the TCR CDR3. TCRdb re-analysed the multiplex PCR reads in MiXCR, keeping a single row per CDR3 protein. The repertoire includes approximately 430,000 distinct CDR3 sequences, approximately 15% of them detected once, and about 7.7% sits in the top ten. The specimen sequenced was blood. Receptor source: a woman younger than 30 with Graves' hyperthyroidism.

This clonotype was seen ten or more times. The chain combines TRBV19 with TRBJ2-3; 8 bases fit TRBD2. Per germline, CDR1 LNHDA and CDR2 SQIVND (reference sequence). Losses at the gene ends were 3 bases for V and 0 bases for J; bases not matched to a gene: 11. CDR3 length: 18 amino acids. CDR3 in DNA: TGTGCCAGTAGTATTTCTGGAATTAGCGGGGCTAGCACAGATACGCAGTATTTT. Translation gives CASSISGISGASTDTQYF.

This clonotype was picked up one time. The J gene is TRBJ1-5, the V gene TRBV6-5; 8 bases map to TRBD1. The J segment lost 2 bases and the V segment lost 5 bases, leaving 8 bases of the junction unmatched. From germline, CDR1 is MNHEY and CDR2 SVGAGI. The CDR3 runs to 16 residues. The CDR3 reads CASSTSGGSGNQPQHF. The CDR3 DNA reads TGTGCCAGCAGTACTTCAGGGGGCAGTGGCAATCAGCCCCAGCATTTT.

In this sample, this clonotype turned up many times. The genes are TRBV7-8 and TRBJ1-1; D unresolved. Looked up from germline, CDR1 is SGHVS and CDR2 is FQNEAQ. V lost 5 bases and J lost 1, with 8 bases in between. CDR3 length: 13 residues. The CDR3 coding sequence is TGTGCCAGCAGCCCCCAGGAGAACACTGAAGCTTTCTTT. Its translation: CASSPQENTEAFF.

This clonotype was seen repeatedly, ten times or more. The V gene is TRBV12-3 or TRBV12-4, the J gene TRBJ2-4; the match to TRBD1 covers 8 bases. The CDR3 loop spans 13 amino acids. Germline trimming cut 2 bases from V and 6 bases from J; bases unmatched to any gene: 0. The CDR3 loop reads CASSLQGANIQYF. CDR3 nucleotides: TGTGCCAGCAGTTTACAGGGGGCAAACATTCAGTACTTC.

This clonotype was picked up many times. The chain links TRBV12-3 or TRBV12-4 to TRBJ1-5; possible D gene TRBD1, 5 bases. V gave up 5 bases and J gave up 2 bases, with 13 bases separating them. The CDR3 spans 15 residues. CDR3 residues: CASSLWTPRNQPQHF. Written as DNA, the CDR3 is TGTGCCAGCAGTCTCTGGACACCCCGCAATCAGCCCCAGCATTTT.

The V and J genes are TRBV9 and TRBJ1-4; 7 nucleotides line up with TRBD1. This CDR3 has 14 amino acids. V was pared by 4 bases and J by 5 bases, with 5 bases of the junction left unmatched. Germline CDR1 and CDR2: SGDLS and YYNGEE. CDR3 sequence (DNA): TGTGCCAGCAGCCGAGGGACAGAGAATGAAAAACTGTTTTTT. This gives the protein CASSRGTENEKLFF. The complete variable domain, with remaining parts taken from reference TRBV9 and TRBJ1-4, reads DSGVTQTPKHLITATGQRVTLRCSPRSGDLSVYWYQQSLDQGLQFLIQYYNGEERAKGNILERFSAQQFPDLHSELNLSSLELGDSALYFCASSRGTENEKLFFGSGTQLSVL.

This clonotype showed up many times. The chain links TRBV7-3 to TRBJ2-7, with D possibly being TRBD1 (6 bases). Germline CDR1 SGHTA, CDR2 FQGTGA. The CDR3 is 13 residues long. Trimming shortened V by 1 base and J by 7 bases, and 11 bases separated the two germline ends. The CDR3 sequence: CASSLIVQGEQYF. The CDR3 nucleotides are TGTGCCAGCAGCTTAATCGTACAGGGAGAGCAGTACTTC. The full variable domain, with the rest looked up from reference TRBV7-3 and TRBJ2-7, is GAGVSQTPSNKVTEKGKYVELRCDPISGHTALYWYRQSLGQGPEFLIYFQGTGAADDSGLPNDRFFAVRPEGSVSTLKIQRTERGDSAVYLCASSLIVQGEQYFGPGTRLTVT.

This sequence joins TRBV6-1 and TRBJ2-7; TRBD2 matches 8 bases. Germline assignment: CDR1 MNHNS and CDR2 SASEGT. CDR3 size: 14 residues. Unmatched junction bases numbered 9, after V lost 6 bases and J lost 5 bases. The CDR3, as DNA: TGTGCCAGCAGCCGGCAGCGGGAGTACGACGAGCAGTACTTC. This encodes CASSRQREYDEQYF.

About this clonotype itself: A much larger clonotype is one base distant, so this may be a read error. Without the conserved terminal phenylalanine or tryptophan, this CDR3 likely stems from a read error. The chain employs TRBV28 and TRBJ2-1, with D maybe TRBD1 (6 bases). CDR3 length: 14 amino acids. The V gene's germline CDR1 is MDHEN and CDR2 SYDVKM. V dropped 6 bases and J dropped 3 bases, with 12 bases sitting between them. CDR3 DNA: TGTGCCAGCAGAAACAGGGCCCACTACAATGAGCAGTTCCTC. Protein product: CASRNRAHYNEQFL.

This clonotype was detected many times. This rearrangement joins TRBV7-2 to TRBJ1-4; a possible D gene is TRBD1 (5 bases). V lost 1 base and J lost 4, with 10 bases in between. There are 15 residues in the CDR3. Germline V gene sequence: CDR1 SGHTA, CDR2 FQGNSA. The chain's CDR3 is CASSLEQAINEKLFF. In DNA form, the CDR3 reads TGTGCCAGCAGCTTAGAACAGGCGATTAATGAAAAACTGTTTTTT.

This clonotype has at least ten counts. This chain joins TRBV6-1 and TRBJ1-5, with D possibly TRBD1 on 5 matching bases. Germline CDR1 MNHNS, CDR2 SASEGT. V lost 5 bases and J lost 5, with 19 bases in between. This CDR3 is built from 16 residues. This CDR3 is CASSPDGGGLDQPQHF. The CDR3 region has the DNA TGTGCCAGCAGTCCCGACGGCGGGGGACTAGATCAGCCCCAGCATTTT.

This rearrangement joins TRBV27 to TRBJ2-1; no firm D call. Germline V gives CDR1 MNHEY, CDR2 SMNVEV (reference sequence). The V end was cut by 3 bases, the J end by 1 base, with 7 bases between. The CDR3 consists of 14 residues. The CDR3 loop reads CASSLAWSYNEQFF. In DNA form, the CDR3 reads TGTGCCAGCAGTTTGGCTTGGTCCTACAATGAGCAGTTCTTC.

The chain is built from TRBV19 and TRBJ2-2; no definite D call. This CDR3 has 14 residues. Germline assignment: CDR1 LNHDA and CDR2 SQIVND (reference sequence). V was clipped by 1 base and J by 3 bases, with 6 bases between them. The CDR3 spells CASSIVRDTGELFF. The CDR3 region has the DNA TGTGCCAGTAGTATAGTAAGGGACACCGGGGAGCTGTTTTTT.

This chain uses TRBV5-1 with TRBJ1-2; the D is unclear. This CDR3 is built from 14 residues. The V end was cut by 3 bases, the J end by 4 bases, with 13 bases between. Germline V lookup: CDR1 SGHRS, CDR2 YFSETQ. CDR3 protein: CASSSRADSYGYTF. The CDR3 region has the DNA TGCGCCAGCAGCTCACGAGCGGATTCCTATGGCTACACCTTC.